This entry lists 19 T cell receptor beta chains sequenced from one sample in a study of T cells in Graves' hyperthyroidism and ophthalmopathy. It was RNA transcripts that yielded the amplified TCR beta CDR3 regions. The TCR CDR3 was amplified in a first-round RT-PCR using the HTBI primer set. TCRdb re-derived calls from the multiplex PCR reads in MiXCR, one entry per CDR3 protein. The repertoire consists of roughly 360,000 distinct CDR3 sequences, with approximately 12% occurring once and the leading ten covering about 20%. Specimen: blood. The receptor source for this set is a man in his thirties or forties with Graves' hyperthyroidism that later progressed to Graves' ophthalmopathy.

In its sample, this clonotype was seen many times. V usage is TRBV11-2 and J usage is TRBJ2-1; D is tentatively TRBD1 or TRBD2 (5 bases each). This CDR3 has 17 amino acids. V lost 4 bases and J 3 bases, leaving 19 bases between the germline ends. Germline assignment: CDR1 SGHAT and CDR2 FQNNGV. CDR3 nucleotides: TGTGCCAGCAGCTCAACGGGACCGCAGATCTTCTACAATGAGCAGTTCTTC. Its translation: CASSSTGPQIFYNEQFF. The entire variable domain, with the rest obtained from reference TRBV11-2 and TRBJ2-1, is as follows: EAGVAQSPRYKIIEKRQSVAFWCNPISGHATLYWYQQILGQGPKLLIQFQNNGVVDDSQLPKDRFSAERLKGVDSTLKIQPAKLEDSAVYLCASSSTGPQIFYNEQFFGPGTRLTVL.

V is TRBV19 and J is TRBJ2-2; no reliable D call. V was clipped by 7 bases and J by 4 bases, with 16 bases between them. The CDR3 totals 15 residues. The germline gives CDR1 LNHDA, CDR2 SQIVND (reference sequence). The DNA of the CDR3 is TGTGCCAGTACCCTGGGTAGGGTGGGCACCGGGGAGCTGTTTTTT. Translation gives CASTLGRVGTGELFF.

This clonotype was detected many times. The chain recombines TRBV5-1 with TRBJ1-2, with D possibly matching TRBD1 (5 bases). The CDR3 runs to 15 residues. CDR1 is SGHRS, CDR2 YFSETQ, per germline. Trimming took 0 bases from V and 3 from J, leaving 12 bases between them. CDR3 protein: CASSLEGTGDYGYTF. DNA of the CDR3: TGCGCCAGCAGCTTGGAAGGGACTGGAGACTATGGCTACACCTTC.

The chain links TRBV19 to TRBJ1-5; D not resolved. The CDR3 spans 14 residues. Per germline, CDR1 LNHDA and CDR2 SQIVND (reference sequence). V shed 3 bases and J shed 2 bases, with 8 bases lying between them. CDR3: CASSMAEGNQPQHF. The DNA of the CDR3 is TGTGCCAGTAGTATGGCGGAGGGCAATCAGCCCCAGCATTTT. Full variable domain (remainder filled in from reference TRBV19 and TRBJ1-5): DGGITQSPKYLFRKEGQNVTLSCEQNLNHDAMYWYRQDPGQGLRLIYYSQIVNDFQKGDIAEGYSVSREKKESFPLTVTSAQKNPTAFYLCASSMAEGNQPQHFGDGTRLSIL.

There are many counts of this clonotype. The rearrangement uses TRBV7-8 and TRBJ2-7; D is ambiguous. The CDR3 runs 14 residues. CDR1 and CDR2 (germline): SGHVS, FQNEAQ. Trimming stripped 3 bases from V and 2 bases from J, with 11 bases between. CDR3 sequence reads: CASSLRRITYEQYF. CDR3 coding DNA: TGTGCCAGCAGCTTGCGACGGATAACCTACGAGCAGTACTTC.

This clonotype was observed many times. The chain joins TRBV2 to TRBJ2-3; 8 nucleotides agree with TRBD1. The CDR3 extends over 15 amino acids. Germline assignment: CDR1 SNHLY and CDR2 FYNNEI. V shed 2 bases, J shed 8 bases, and the junction held 9 bases outside the gene matches. As DNA, the CDR3 is TGTGCCAGCAGTGAAACAGGGGGTGCAGGACGTACGCAGTATTTT. Amino acid sequence: CASSETGGAGRTQYF.

The chain couples TRBV7-9 to TRBJ2-5; 7 nucleotides align to TRBD2. The CDR3 is made up of 15 amino acids. The V gene end was trimmed by 6 bases and the J gene end by 5 bases; junction bases not matched to a gene: 12. Looked up from germline, CDR1 is SEHNR and CDR2 is FQNEAQ (reference sequence). For the CDR3, the DNA is TGTGCCAGCAGGGAACGGGGGGAGCGGAGTGAGACCCAGTACTTC. Amino acids: CASRERGERSETQYF.

This clonotype has at least ten counts. The rearrangement uses TRBV12-3 or TRBV12-4 and TRBJ1-5, with D possibly matching TRBD1 (5 bases). CDR3 size: 16 residues. V gave up 2 bases and J gave up 2 bases, with 13 bases separating them. The CDR3, as DNA: TGTGCCAGCAGTTTAATGGGGGACTGGGGCAATCAGCCCCAGCATTTT. This codes for CASSLMGDWGNQPQHF.

Comments on this clonotype: A much larger clone lies a single base off, so this may be a read error. V is TRBV28 and J is TRBJ2-7; 11 bases match TRBD2. The germline CDR1 and CDR2 sequences are MDHEN and SYDVKM. Losses at the gene ends were 10 bases for V and 6 bases for J; bases not matched to a gene: 5. CDR3 length: 12 amino acids. This CDR3 reads CATGTSGCEQYF. Written as DNA, the CDR3 is TGTGCCACCGGGACTAGCGGATGCGAGCAGTACTTC.

V usage is TRBV9 and J usage is TRBJ1-3; no reliable D call. Germline V gene data show CDR1 as SGDLS and CDR2 as YYNGEE. CDR3 length equals 18 residues. V lost 4 bases and J lost 0, with 20 bases in between. The CDR3 protein is CASSPRFTRKSSGNTIYF. The CDR3 nucleotides read TGTGCCAGCAGCCCCCGTTTCACCCGCAAGAGCTCTGGAAACACCATATATTTT.

This clonotype was counted ten times or more. The rearrangement uses TRBV18 and TRBJ1-2; tentative D call: TRBD1 (5 bases). Germline V gives CDR1 KGHSH, CDR2 LQKENI. V shed 3 bases and J shed 8 bases, with 16 bases lying between them. The CDR3 sequence is 14 residues long. The CDR3, as DNA: TGTGCCAGCTCACCGCCGGGCAGGGAAGACGGCTACACCTTC. It is translated as CASSPPGREDGYTF.

There are many counts of this clonotype. The rearrangement uses TRBV7-9 and TRBJ2-5, with no clear D. Trimming cost V 4 bases and J 4 bases, with 16 bases left between them. The CDR3 consists of 15 residues. CDR1 SEHNR and CDR2 FQNEAQ come from the germline V gene (reference sequence). The CDR3 nucleotides are TGTGCCAGCAGCTCGTTAACCCCGGTACGAGAGACCCAGTACTTC. Amino acid sequence: CASSSLTPVRETQYF.

This clonotype was detected many times. This sequence joins TRBV6-1 and TRBJ1-3; D uncertain. This CDR3 comprises 13 residues. V was trimmed by 5 bases and J by 4 bases, leaving 9 bases between them. Germline V CDR1 and CDR2: MNHNS, SASEGT. In DNA form, the CDR3 reads TGTGCCAGCAGTACCGGCCCCGGAAACACCATATATTTT. It is translated as CASSTGPGNTIYF.

This chain connects TRBV24-1 to TRBJ2-7; D is possibly TRBD2 (5 bases). This CDR3 is built from 12 residues. Trimming cost V 3 bases and J 5 bases, with 7 bases left between them. In germline, CDR1 is KGHDR, CDR2 SFDVKD. The CDR3 DNA is TGTGCCACCAGTGATCCGGGGAACGAGCAGTACTTC. It codes for CATSDPGNEQYF.

In this sample, this clonotype turned up many times. The CDR3 nucleotides are TGTGCCAGCAGCTTATCCCAGGGTAGAGATACGCAGTATTTT. Amino acids: CASSLSQGRDTQYF. This chain connects TRBV11-3 to TRBJ2-3, with D perhaps matching TRBD1 (5 bases). V lost 2 bases and J lost 5, with 11 bases in between. CDR3 length: 14 residues. Germline CDR1 and CDR2: SGHNT and YENEEA.

This clonotype was recorded at least ten times. This CDR3 reads CASSYYQGRGYGYTF. Written as DNA, the CDR3 is TGTGCCAGCAGTTACTATCAAGGGAGGGGCTATGGCTACACCTTC. This chain joins TRBV6-5 and TRBJ1-2; perhaps TRBD1 as D (5 bases). V lost 1 base and J lost 4, with 13 bases in between. Looked up from germline, CDR1 is MNHEY and CDR2 is SVGAGI. This CDR3 comprises 15 residues.

This clonotype was seen a few times. The V call is TRBV7-6, the J call TRBJ2-7; D might be TRBD2 (7 bases). Trimming shortened V by 3 bases and J by 7 bases, and 16 bases separated the two germline ends. CDR1 is SGHVS, CDR2 FNYEAQ, per germline. The CDR3 runs 14 residues. The CDR3 DNA reads TGTGCCAGCAGCTTGGGTTCGGGGGGCGCGGAGCAGTACTTC. As protein: CASSLGSGGAEQYF.

This clonotype has ten or more counts. This rearrangement joins TRBV11-2 to TRBJ2-1; 8 nucleotides line up with TRBD1. This CDR3 region has 15 residues. V lost 3 bases and J lost 8; bases outside the gene matches: 9. CDR1 and CDR2 (germline): SGHAT, FQNNGV. The CDR3 DNA is TGTGCCAGCAGCTTCGGGCATCAGGGGGCCGATGAGCAGTTCTTC. It specifies CASSFGHQGADEQFF. The full variable domain, with the rest looked up from reference TRBV11-2 and TRBJ2-1, is EAGVAQSPRYKIIEKRQSVAFWCNPISGHATLYWYQQILGQGPKLLIQFQNNGVVDDSQLPKDRFSAERLKGVDSTLKIQPAKLEDSAVYLCASSFGHQGADEQFFGPGTRLTVL.

V and J are TRBV4-1 and TRBJ2-5; D possibly corresponds to TRBD1 (7 bases). This CDR3 region has 15 residues. Germline CDR1 is MGHRA and CDR2 is YSYEKL. V lost 3 bases to trimming and J lost 0 bases, with 11 bases between them. DNA for the CDR3: TGCGCCAGCAGCCAGCGGGACAGTCACCAAGAGACCCAGTACTTC. This codes for CASSQRDSHQETQYF.